The 8 T cell receptor beta chains below come from one sample, sequenced in a study of shared clonotypes between healthy human individuals. This table comes from immunoSEQ multiplex PCR, and its TCRdb copy is limited to in-frame clones, with some not included. Of approximately 1.9 million clones in the sample, just over 90% are singletons; the top ten hold less than 2%. CD45RO-negative, CCR7-selected cells formed the naive CD8 fraction, which excluded terminally differentiated effector memory CD45RA+ cells. The sample was naive CD8+ T cells from PBMCs. These receptors were collected from a man aged 18 to 30 in good health. Some clones in this sample may be carry-over from other donors' samples.

This chain joins TRBV13 and TRBJ2-3; D may be TRBD1 (5 bases). The CDR3 runs 15 residues. V dropped 5 bases and J dropped 2 bases, with 14 bases sitting between them. Germline lookup yields CDR1 PRHDT and CDR2 FYEKMQ (reference sequence). In nucleotides, the CDR3 is TGTGCCAGCAGCCTGACAGCCCTACCCACAGATACGCAGTATTTT. Amino acids: CASSLTALPTDTQYF.

The V call is TRBV2, the J call TRBJ2-1, with 12 bases aligning to TRBD1. Germline assignment: CDR1 SNHLY and CDR2 FYNNEI. The CDR3 length is 15 residues. The V and J ends lost 6 bases and 7 bases, in that order; junction bases with no gene match: 7. CDR3 in DNA: TGTGCCAGCAGCGCCCCGGGACAGGGGGCGAATGAGCAGTTCTTC. Translated: CASSAPGQGANEQFF.

This clone was seen more than once but under ten times. The chain uses TRBV10-3 and TRBJ1-1; no clear D gene. The CDR3 runs to 12 residues. Trimming shortened V by 1 base and J by 6 bases, and 6 bases separated the two germline ends. Germline V gene data show CDR1 as ENHRY and CDR2 as SYGVKD. The CDR3 sequence is CAISEFKAEAFF. CDR3 in DNA: TGTGCCATCAGTGAGTTCAAAGCTGAAGCTTTCTTT.

The J gene is TRBJ2-7, the V gene TRBV27; tentative D call: TRBD1 (6 bases). The CDR3 length is 14 residues. V was cut by 1 base and J by 7 bases, with 14 bases left in between. CDR1 is MNHEY and CDR2 is SMNVEV in the germline V gene (reference sequence). Here the CDR3 DNA reads TGTGCCAGCAGTTTATTAGGGGGTAGGCCGGAGCAGTACTTC. Translation gives CASSLLGGRPEQYF.

Points on this clone: Other DNA sequences in the same sample also yield this CDR3. V gene TRBV27 combines with J gene TRBJ2-7; tentatively, D is TRBD2 (5 bases). The CDR3 covers 13 residues. Trimming pared 4 bases from V and 2 bases from J, leaving 9 bases between. Germline V gives CDR1 MNHEY, CDR2 SMNVEV (reference sequence). CDR3 nucleotide sequence: TGTGCCAGCAGTTCCGGGGTTCCCTACGAGCAGTACTTC. Translating it yields CASSSGVPYEQYF.

The chain employs TRBV27 and TRBJ1-5, with TRBD1 identical over 10 bases. Germline V gives CDR1 MNHEY, CDR2 SMNVEV (reference sequence). The CDR3 has 15 residues. V dropped 6 bases and J dropped 5; count of bases not matched to a gene: 7. CDR3 coding DNA: TGTGCCAGCAGCTCACGACAGGGGGCGGATCAGCCCCAGCATTTT. This gives the protein CASSSRQGADQPQHF.

The chain uses TRBV6-1 and TRBJ2-7; TRBD2 aligns across 8 bases. Germline CDR1 MNHNS, CDR2 SASEGT. Trimming at V came to 2 bases and at J to 7 bases, leaving 19 bases not matched to a gene. The CDR3 contains 18 residues. The CDR3 nucleotides read TGTGCCAGCAGTGAAAAAGGGTCCTTCCGGACTAGCAGACGGGAGCAGTACTTC. Its translation: CASSEKGSFRTSRREQYF.

The chain couples TRBV9 to TRBJ2-1; 9 bases map to TRBD2. The ends lost 0 bases at V and 8 bases at J; junction bases unmatched: 9. The CDR3 has 16 amino acids. Germline V gives CDR1 SGDLS, CDR2 YYNGEE. The CDR3 spells CASSVEGSGSTHEQFF. DNA for the CDR3: TGTGCCAGCAGCGTAGAGGGTAGCGGGAGTACCCATGAGCAGTTCTTC.